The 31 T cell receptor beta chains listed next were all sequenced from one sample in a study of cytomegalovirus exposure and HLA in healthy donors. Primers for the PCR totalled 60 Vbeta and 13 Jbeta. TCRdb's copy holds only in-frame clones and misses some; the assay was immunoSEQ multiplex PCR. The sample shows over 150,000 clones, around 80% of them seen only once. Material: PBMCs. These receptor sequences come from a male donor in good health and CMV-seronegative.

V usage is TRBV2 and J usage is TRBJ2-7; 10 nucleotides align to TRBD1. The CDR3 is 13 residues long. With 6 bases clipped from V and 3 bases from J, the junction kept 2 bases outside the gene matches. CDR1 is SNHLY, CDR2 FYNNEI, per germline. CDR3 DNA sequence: TGTGCCAGCAGCCGGGACAGGGGCTACGAGCAGTACTTC. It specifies CASSRDRGYEQYF.

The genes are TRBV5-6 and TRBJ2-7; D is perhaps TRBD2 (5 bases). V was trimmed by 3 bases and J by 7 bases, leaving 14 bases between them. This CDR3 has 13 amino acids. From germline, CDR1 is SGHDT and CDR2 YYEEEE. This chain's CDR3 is CASSWRTAREQYF. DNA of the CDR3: TGTGCCAGCAGCTGGAGGACGGCCAGGGAGCAGTACTTC.

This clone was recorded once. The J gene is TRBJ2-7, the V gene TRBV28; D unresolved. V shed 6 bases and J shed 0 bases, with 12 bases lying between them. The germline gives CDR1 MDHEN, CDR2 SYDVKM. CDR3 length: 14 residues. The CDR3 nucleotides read TGTGCCAGCAGCCCACCGGGTGTCTCCTACGAGCAGTACTTC. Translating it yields CASSPPGVSYEQYF.

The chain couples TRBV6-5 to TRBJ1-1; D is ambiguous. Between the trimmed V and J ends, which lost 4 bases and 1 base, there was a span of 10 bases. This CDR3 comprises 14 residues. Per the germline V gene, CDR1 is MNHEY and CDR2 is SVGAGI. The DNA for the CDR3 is TGTGCCAGCAGTTGGAGCAGAACGAACACTGAAGCTTTCTTT. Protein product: CASSWSRTNTEAFF.

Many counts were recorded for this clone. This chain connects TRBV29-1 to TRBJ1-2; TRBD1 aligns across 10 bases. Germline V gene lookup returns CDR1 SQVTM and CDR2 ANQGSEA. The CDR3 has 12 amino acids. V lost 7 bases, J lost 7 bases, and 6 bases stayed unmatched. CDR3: CSDSGQGIGYTF. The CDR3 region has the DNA TGCAGCGACTCGGGACAGGGGATTGGCTACACCTTC.

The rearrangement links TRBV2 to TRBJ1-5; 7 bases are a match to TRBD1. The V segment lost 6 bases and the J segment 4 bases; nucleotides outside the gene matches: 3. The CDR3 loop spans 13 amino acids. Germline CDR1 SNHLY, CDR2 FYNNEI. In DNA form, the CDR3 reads TGTGCCAGCAGGGGACAGCCTAATCAGCCCCAGCATTTT. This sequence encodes CASRGQPNQPQHF.

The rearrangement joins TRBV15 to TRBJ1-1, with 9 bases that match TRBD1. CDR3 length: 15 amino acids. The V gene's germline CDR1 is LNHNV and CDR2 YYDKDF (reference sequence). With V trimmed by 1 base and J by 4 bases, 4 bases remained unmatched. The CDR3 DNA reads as TGTGCCACCAGCAGAGGGACAGGGGTCGGCACTGAAGCTTTCTTT. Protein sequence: CATSRGTGVGTEAFF.

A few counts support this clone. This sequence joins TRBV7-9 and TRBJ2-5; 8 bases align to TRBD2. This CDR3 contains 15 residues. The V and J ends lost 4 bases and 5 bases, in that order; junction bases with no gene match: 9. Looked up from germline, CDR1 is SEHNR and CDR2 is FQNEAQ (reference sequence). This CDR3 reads CASSSLASGRETQYF. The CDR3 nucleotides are TGTGCCAGCAGCTCGTTGGCTAGCGGGCGGGAGACCCAGTACTTC.

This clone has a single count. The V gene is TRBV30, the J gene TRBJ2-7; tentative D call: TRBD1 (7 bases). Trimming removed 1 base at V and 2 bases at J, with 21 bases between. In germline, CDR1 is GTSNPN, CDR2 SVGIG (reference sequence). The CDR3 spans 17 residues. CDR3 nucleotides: TGTGCCTGGAGTGGAGCCAAGGGGGCGGGATGGGCCTACGAGCAGTACTTC. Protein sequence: CAWSGAKGAGWAYEQYF.

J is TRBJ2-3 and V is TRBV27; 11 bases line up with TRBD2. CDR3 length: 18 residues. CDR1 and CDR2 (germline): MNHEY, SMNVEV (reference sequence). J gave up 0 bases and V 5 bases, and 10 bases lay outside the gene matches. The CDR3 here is CASSLLAGGLPSTDTQYF. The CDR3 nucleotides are TGTGCCAGCAGTCTCCTAGCGGGGGGCCTACCTAGCACAGATACGCAGTATTTT.

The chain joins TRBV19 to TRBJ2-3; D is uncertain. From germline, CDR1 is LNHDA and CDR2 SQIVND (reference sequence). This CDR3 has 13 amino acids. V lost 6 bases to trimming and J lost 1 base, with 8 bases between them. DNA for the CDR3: TGTGCCAGTAGACGAGCCGGCACAGATACGCAGTATTTT. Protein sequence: CASRRAGTDTQYF.

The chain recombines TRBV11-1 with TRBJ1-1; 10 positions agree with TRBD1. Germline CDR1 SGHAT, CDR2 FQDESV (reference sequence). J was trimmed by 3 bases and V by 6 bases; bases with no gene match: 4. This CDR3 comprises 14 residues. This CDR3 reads CASRLDRGDTEAFF. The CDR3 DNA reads TGTGCCAGCAGACTGGACAGGGGGGACACTGAAGCTTTCTTT.

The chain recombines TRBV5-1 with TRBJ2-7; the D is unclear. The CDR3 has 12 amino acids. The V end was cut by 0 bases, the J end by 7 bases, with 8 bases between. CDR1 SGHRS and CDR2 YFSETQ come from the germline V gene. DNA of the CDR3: TGCGCCAGCAGCTTGGGCGGTGGGGAGCAGTACTTC. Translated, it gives CASSLGGGEQYF. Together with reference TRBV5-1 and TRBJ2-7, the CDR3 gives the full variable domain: KAGVTQTPRYLIKTRGQQVTLSCSPISGHRSVSWYQQTPGQGLQFLFEYFSETQRNKGNFPGRFSGRQFSNSRSEMNVSTLELGDSALYLCASSLGGGEQYFGPGTRLTVT.

CDR3 residues: CASSLATNGYTF. DNA of the CDR3: TGTGCCAGCAGTTTAGCGACTAATGGCTACACCTTC. V usage is TRBV28 and J usage is TRBJ1-2; D remains ambiguous. The CDR3 length is 12 residues. In germline, CDR1 is MDHEN, CDR2 SYDVKM. V was cut by 2 bases and J by 6 bases, with 7 bases left in between.

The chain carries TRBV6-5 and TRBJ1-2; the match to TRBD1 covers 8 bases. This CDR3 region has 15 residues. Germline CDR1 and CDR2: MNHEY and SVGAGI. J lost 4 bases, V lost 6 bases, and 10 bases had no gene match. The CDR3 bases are TGTGCCAGCAGACCCGGGACAGGATCGTTCTATGGCTACACCTTC. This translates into CASRPGTGSFYGYTF.

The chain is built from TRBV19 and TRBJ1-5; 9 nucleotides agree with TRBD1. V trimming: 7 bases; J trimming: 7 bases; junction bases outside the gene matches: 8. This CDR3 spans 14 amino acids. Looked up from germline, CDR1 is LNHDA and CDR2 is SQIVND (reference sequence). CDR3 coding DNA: TGTGCCAGTATAGGGACAGGGACAGGGCAGCCCCAGCATTTT. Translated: CASIGTGTGQPQHF.

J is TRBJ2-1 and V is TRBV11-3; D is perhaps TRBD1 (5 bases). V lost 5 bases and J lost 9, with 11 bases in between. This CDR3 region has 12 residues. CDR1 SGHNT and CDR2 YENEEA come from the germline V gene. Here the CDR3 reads CASSPSRGEQFF. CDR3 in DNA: TGTGCCAGCAGCCCCAGTAGGGGTGAGCAGTTCTTC. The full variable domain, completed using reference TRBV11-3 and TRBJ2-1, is EAGVVQSPRYKIIEKKQPVAFWCNPISGHNTLYWYLQNLGQGPELLIRYENEEAVDDSQLPKDRFSAERLKGVDSTLKIQPAELGDSAVYLCASSPSRGEQFFGPGTRLTVL.

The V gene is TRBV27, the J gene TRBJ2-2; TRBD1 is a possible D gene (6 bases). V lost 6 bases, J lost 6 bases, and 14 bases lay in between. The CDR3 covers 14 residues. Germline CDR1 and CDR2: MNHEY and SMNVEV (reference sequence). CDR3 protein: CASSYRESAGELFF. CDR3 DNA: TGTGCCAGCAGCTACAGGGAGAGTGCCGGGGAGCTGTTTTTT.

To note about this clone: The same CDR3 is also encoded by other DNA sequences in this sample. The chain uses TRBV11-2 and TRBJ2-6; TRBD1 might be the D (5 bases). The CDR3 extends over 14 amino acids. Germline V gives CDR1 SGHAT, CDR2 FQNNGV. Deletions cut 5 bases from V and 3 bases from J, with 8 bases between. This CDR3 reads CASSQGSGANVLTF. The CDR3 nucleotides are TGTGCCAGCAGCCAGGGCAGTGGGGCCAACGTCCTGACTTTC.

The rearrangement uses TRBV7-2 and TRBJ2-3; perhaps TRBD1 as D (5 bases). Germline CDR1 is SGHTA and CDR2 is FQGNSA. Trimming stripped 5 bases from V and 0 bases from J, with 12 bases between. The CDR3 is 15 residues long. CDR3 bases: TGTGCCAGCAGCGCCAGGGCCTCTAGCACAGATACGCAGTATTTT. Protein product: CASSARASSTDTQYF.

The CDR3 nucleotides read TGTGCCAGCAGCCGCTATGTGGGGGGATCCTACGAGCAGTACTTC. Its translation is CASSRYVGGSYEQYF. The chain links TRBV14 to TRBJ2-7; possible D gene TRBD2, 6 bases. The CDR3 is made up of 15 amino acids. Trimming pared 4 bases from V and 1 base from J, leaving 14 bases between. CDR1 and CDR2 from the germline V gene are SGHDN and FVKESK.

CDR3 protein: CASSLESAGAETQYF. The CDR3 bases are TGTGCCAGCAGCTTGGAGTCCGCAGGGGCAGAGACCCAGTACTTC. The chain has TRBV5-6 and TRBJ2-5; possibly TRBD1 for D (6 bases). Trimming shortened V by 0 bases and J by 4 bases, and 13 bases separated the two germline ends. The CDR3 spans 15 residues. Germline V gene sequence: CDR1 SGHDT, CDR2 YYEEEE. Supplemented by reference TRBV5-6 and TRBJ2-5, the full variable domain reads DAGVTQSPTHLIKTRGQQVTLRCSPKSGHDTVSWYQQALGQGPQFIFQYYEEEERQRGNFPDRFSGHQFPNYSSELNVNALLLGDSALYLCASSLESAGAETQYFGPGTRLLVL.

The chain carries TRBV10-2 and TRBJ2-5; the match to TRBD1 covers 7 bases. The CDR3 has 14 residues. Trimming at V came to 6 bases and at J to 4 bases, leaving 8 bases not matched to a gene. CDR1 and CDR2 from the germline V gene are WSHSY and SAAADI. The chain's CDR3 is CASRQGRGIETQYF. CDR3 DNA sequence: TGCGCCAGCAGGCAGGGCAGGGGGATAGAGACCCAGTACTTC.

DNA for the CDR3: TGTGCCAGCAGCGTAGGAGCGGGACTAGCGGGGGGGGGAGAAGGAGAGACCCAGTACTTC. It encodes CASSVGAGLAGGGEGETQYF. This chain uses TRBV9 with TRBJ2-5, with TRBD2 matching over 16 bases. The CDR3 length is 20 residues. Germline V gene data show CDR1 as SGDLS and CDR2 as YYNGEE. The J segment lost 4 bases and the V segment lost 0 bases, leaving 12 bases of the junction unmatched. The variable domain in full, with the rest retrieved from reference TRBV9 and TRBJ2-5, is DSGVTQTPKHLITATGQRVTLRCSPRSGDLSVYWYQQSLDQGLQFLIQYYNGEERAKGNILERFSAQQFPDLHSELNLSSLELGDSALYFCASSVGAGLAGGGEGETQYFGPGTRLLVL.

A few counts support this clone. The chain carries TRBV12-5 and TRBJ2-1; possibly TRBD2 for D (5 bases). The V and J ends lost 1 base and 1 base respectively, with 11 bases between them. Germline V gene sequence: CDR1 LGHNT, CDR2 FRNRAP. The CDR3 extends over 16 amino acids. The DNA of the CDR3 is TGTGCTAGTGGTTTGGGAATAGCGTGGTCCTACAATGAGCAGTTCTTC. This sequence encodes CASGLGIAWSYNEQFF.

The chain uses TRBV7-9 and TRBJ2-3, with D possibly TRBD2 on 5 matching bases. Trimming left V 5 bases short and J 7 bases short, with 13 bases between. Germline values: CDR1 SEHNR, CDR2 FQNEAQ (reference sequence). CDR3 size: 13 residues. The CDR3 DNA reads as TGTGCCAGCAGCCGCCCGGGGAGCCATACGCAGTATTTT. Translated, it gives CASSRPGSHTQYF.

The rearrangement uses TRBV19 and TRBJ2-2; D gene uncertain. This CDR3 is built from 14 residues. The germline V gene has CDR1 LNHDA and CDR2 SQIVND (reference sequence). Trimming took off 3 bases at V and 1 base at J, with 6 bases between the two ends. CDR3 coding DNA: TGTGCCAGTAGTATGGGCATGAACACCGGGGAGCTGTTTTTT. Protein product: CASSMGMNTGELFF.

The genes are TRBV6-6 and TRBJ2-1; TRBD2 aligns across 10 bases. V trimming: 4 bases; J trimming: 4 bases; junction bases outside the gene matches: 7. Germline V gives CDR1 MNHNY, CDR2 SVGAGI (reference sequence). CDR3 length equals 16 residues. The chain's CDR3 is CASSSRAGGQYNEQFF. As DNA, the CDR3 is TGTGCCAGCAGTTCGCGAGCGGGGGGGCAATACAATGAGCAGTTCTTC.

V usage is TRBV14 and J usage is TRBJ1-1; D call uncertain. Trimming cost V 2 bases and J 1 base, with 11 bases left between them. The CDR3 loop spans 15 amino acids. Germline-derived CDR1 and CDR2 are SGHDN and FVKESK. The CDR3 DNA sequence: TGTGCCAGCAGCCAATTTCTGGGCTCGAACACTGAAGCTTTCTTT. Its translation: CASSQFLGSNTEAFF.

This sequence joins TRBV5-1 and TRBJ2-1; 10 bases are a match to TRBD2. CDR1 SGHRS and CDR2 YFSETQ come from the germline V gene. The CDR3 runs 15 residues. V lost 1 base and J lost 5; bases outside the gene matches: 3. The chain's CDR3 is CASSLFLAGDNEQFF. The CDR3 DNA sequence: TGCGCCAGCAGCTTGTTTCTAGCGGGAGACAATGAGCAGTTCTTC.

CDR3 nucleotide sequence: TGTGCCAGCAATTCAGGGGGCGGGACCGGGGAGCTGTTTTTT. Residues: CASNSGGGTGELFF. This chain joins TRBV6-5 and TRBJ2-2; 8 bases are shared with TRBD1. Germline assignment: CDR1 MNHEY and CDR2 SVGAGI. Unmatched junction bases numbered 6, after V lost 7 bases and J lost 5 bases. CDR3 size: 14 residues.